A selection of T cell receptor beta chains follows, all from one sample in a study of OX40 agonist ivuxolimab in advanced cancers. Measured with immunoSEQ multiplex PCR; TCRdb has only the in-frame clones, and not every one. Of around 76,000 clones listed, 70% to 90% were seen once; the top ten hold approximately 7.7%. Sequenced here: CD4+ or CD8+ T cells sorted from blood, sampled in a trial of the OX40 agonist ivuxolimab. The origin of the receptors is an adult with an advanced solid tumor such as melanoma, head and neck, liver or kidney cancer. Both conserved end residues are part of each CDR3. Fields, in order: CDR3 length, J gene, clone size, D gene, V gene, CDR3 DNA, CDR3 protein. The D gene is left open where the match is weak. Only some rows state a clone size, as once, few, many or a class for expanded clones.

CDR3 length: 15
J gene: TRBJ2-3
clone size: -
D gene: -
V gene: TRBV27
CDR3 DNA: TGTGCCAGCAGAGAGGGGTCGTGGGGCACAGATACGCAGTATTTT
CDR3 protein: CASREGSWGTDTQYF

CDR3 length: 14
J gene: TRBJ1-1
clone size: -
D gene: -
V gene: TRBV5-6
CDR3 DNA: TGTGCCAGCAGCTTGTGGAGAAGGGACACTGAAGCTTTCTTT
CDR3 protein: CASSLWRRDTEAFF

CDR3 length: 19
J gene: TRBJ1-5
clone size: -
D gene: -
V gene: TRBV14
CDR3 DNA: TGTGCCAGCAGCCAACTCCCGGCAGGCCACGCTTATCCGAATCAGCCCCAGCATTTT
CDR3 protein: CASSQLPAGHAYPNQPQHF

CDR3 length: 10
J gene: TRBJ2-7
clone size: -
D gene: -
V gene: TRBV25-1
CDR3 DNA: TGTGCCAGCTACGGGTCGCAGCAGTACTTC
CDR3 protein: CASYGSQQYF

CDR3 length: 14
J gene: TRBJ2-3
clone size: once
D gene: -
V gene: TRBV10-3
CDR3 DNA: TGTGCCATCAGTGTTGCAGGATCCACAGATACGCAGTATTTT
CDR3 protein: CAISVAGSTDTQYF

CDR3 length: 13
J gene: TRBJ2-4
clone size: once
D gene: -
V gene: TRBV11-2
CDR3 DNA: TGTGCCAGCAGTGGGGTTGCCAAAAACATTCAGTACTTC
CDR3 protein: CASSGVAKNIQYF

CDR3 length: 14
J gene: TRBJ1-5
clone size: -
D gene: -
V gene: TRBV4-1
CDR3 DNA: TGCGCCAGCAGCTGGGGGGGTGGCAATCAGCCCCAGCATTTT
CDR3 protein: CASSWGGGNQPQHF

CDR3 length: 16
J gene: TRBJ2-1
clone size: -
D gene: TRBD2
V gene: TRBV7-2
CDR3 DNA: TGTGCCAGCAGCTGGACTAGCGGGGGGTCCTACAATGAGCAGTTCTTC
CDR3 protein: CASSWTSGGSYNEQFF

CDR3 length: 11
J gene: TRBJ2-5
clone size: -
D gene: -
V gene: TRBV5-6
CDR3 DNA: TGTGCCAGCGAGAAAAAAGGGACCCAGTACTTC
CDR3 protein: CASEKKGTQYF

CDR3 length: 16
J gene: TRBJ2-5
clone size: -
D gene: -
V gene: TRBV5-8
CDR3 DNA: TGTGCCAGCAGCTTGGCCGCAGGGAACCGGTGGGAGACCCAGTACTTC
CDR3 protein: CASSLAAGNRWETQYF

CDR3 length: 13
J gene: TRBJ2-2
clone size: once
D gene: -
V gene: TRBV7-8
CDR3 DNA: TGTGCAGGTGGGGTTTCGAACACCGGGGAGCTGTTTTTT
CDR3 protein: CAGGVSNTGELFF

CDR3 length: 13
J gene: TRBJ2-1
clone size: -
D gene: TRBD2
V gene: TRBV6-4
CDR3 DNA: TGTGCCAGCAGTCAAATTAGCGGGGGAGAGCAGTTCTTC
CDR3 protein: CASSQISGGEQFF

CDR3 length: 14
J gene: TRBJ2-3
clone size: few
D gene: -
V gene: TRBV5-4
CDR3 DNA: TGTGCCAGCAGCTCTTTGGGCTTTACAGATACGCAGTATTTT
CDR3 protein: CASSSLGFTDTQYF

CDR3 length: 15
J gene: TRBJ2-3
clone size: -
D gene: -
V gene: TRBV4-3
CDR3 DNA: TGCGCCAGCAGCCAAGCTAGCAGCACCTCAGATACGCAGTATTTT
CDR3 protein: CASSQASSTSDTQYF

CDR3 length: 13
J gene: TRBJ2-3
clone size: -
D gene: -
V gene: TRBV10-3
CDR3 DNA: TGTGCCACCCCTGGAGCAACGGCAGATACGCAGTATTTT
CDR3 protein: CATPGATADTQYF

CDR3 length: 16
J gene: TRBJ1-1
clone size: -
D gene: -
V gene: TRBV5-1
CDR3 DNA: TGCGCCAGCAGCTTGGGAGGGACACTGACGAACACTGAAGCTTTCTTT
CDR3 protein: CASSLGGTLTNTEAFF

CDR3 length: 14
J gene: TRBJ1-1
clone size: -
D gene: TRBD1
V gene: TRBV19
CDR3 DNA: TGTGCCAGTAGTCCGCTAATCCGGGACAGGGAAGCTTTCTTT
CDR3 protein: CASSPLIRDREAFF

CDR3 length: 15
J gene: TRBJ2-5
clone size: -
D gene: TRBD1
V gene: TRBV27
CDR3 DNA: TGTGCCAGCAGACAACAGGGGGGAGCGGGAGAGACCCAGTACTTC
CDR3 protein: CASRQQGGAGETQYF

CDR3 length: 13
J gene: TRBJ1-1
clone size: few
D gene: -
V gene: TRBV10-1
CDR3 DNA: TGCGCCAGCAGCTCCACAGGGCTCACTGAAGCTTTCTTT
CDR3 protein: CASSSTGLTEAFF

CDR3 length: 14
J gene: TRBJ1-1
clone size: -
D gene: -
V gene: TRBV6-1
CDR3 DNA: TGTGCCAGCAGTACGGGATATCAAAACACTGAAGCTTTCTTT
CDR3 protein: CASSTGYQNTEAFF

CDR3 length: 15
J gene: TRBJ1-2
clone size: -
D gene: TRBD1
V gene: TRBV28
CDR3 DNA: TGTGCCAGCAGTGCCCCGGGACAGGGGGTCAGAGGCTACACCTTC
CDR3 protein: CASSAPGQGVRGYTF

CDR3 length: 15
J gene: TRBJ1-3
clone size: -
D gene: -
V gene: TRBV19
CDR3 DNA: TGTGCCAGTAGTATAAGCGTCGCGGCCAGCAACACCATATATTTT
CDR3 protein: CASSISVAASNTIYF

CDR3 length: 13
J gene: TRBJ1-2
clone size: -
D gene: -
V gene: TRBV7-9
CDR3 DNA: TGTGCCAGCAGCTTAGCGTCGGGCTATGGCTACACCTTC
CDR3 protein: CASSLASGYGYTF